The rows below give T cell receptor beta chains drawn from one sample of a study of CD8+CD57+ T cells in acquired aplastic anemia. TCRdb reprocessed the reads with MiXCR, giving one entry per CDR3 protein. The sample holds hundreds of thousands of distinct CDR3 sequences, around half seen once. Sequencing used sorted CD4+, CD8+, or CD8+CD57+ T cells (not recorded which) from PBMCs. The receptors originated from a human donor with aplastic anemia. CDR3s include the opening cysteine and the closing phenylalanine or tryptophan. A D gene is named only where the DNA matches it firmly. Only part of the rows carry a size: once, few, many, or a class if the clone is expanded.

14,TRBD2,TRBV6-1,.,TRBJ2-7,TGTGCCAGCAGCATGACTAGCGGGAGGTACGAGCGGTACTTC,CASSMTSGRYERYF
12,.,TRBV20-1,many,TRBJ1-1,TGCAGTGCCCGGGCGAGTAACACTGAAGCTTTCTTT,CSARASNTEAFF
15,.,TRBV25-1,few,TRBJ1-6,TGTGCCAGCAGTGAACTTTTCCCAGGGGTGTCACCCCTCCACTTT,CASSELFPGVSPLHF
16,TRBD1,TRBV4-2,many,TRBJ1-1,TGTGCCAGCAGCCAAGCTGTTGGGACAGGGACCACTGAAGCTTTCTTT,CASSQAVGTGTTEAFF
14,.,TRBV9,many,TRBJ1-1,TGTGCCAGCAGCGTAGCTATAGAGAACACTGAAGCTTTCTTT,CASSVAIENTEAFF
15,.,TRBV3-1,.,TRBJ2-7,TGTGCCAGCAGCCGCGCAGGACACCCAACCTACGAGCAGTACTTC,CASSRAGHPTYEQYF
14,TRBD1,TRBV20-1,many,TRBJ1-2,TGCAGTGCTAGGGGGACAGAGAGCAACTATGGCTACACCTTC,CSARGTESNYGYTF
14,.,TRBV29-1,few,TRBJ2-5,TGCAGCGTTGAGGAAGGACGTATCCAAGAGACCCAGTACTTC,CSVEEGRIQETQYF
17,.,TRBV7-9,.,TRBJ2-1,TGTGCCAGCAGCCAAGTTGTGTGGGAAGACAACTACAATGAGCAGTTCTTC,CASSQVVWEDNYNEQFF
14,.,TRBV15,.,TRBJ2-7,TGTGCCACCAGCAGTTTCAGGGACACCTACGAGCAGTACTTC,CATSSFRDTYEQYF
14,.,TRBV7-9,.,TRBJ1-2,TGCGCCAGCAGACTGGAAAGGGGAGTCTATGGCTACACCTTC,CASRLERGVYGYTF
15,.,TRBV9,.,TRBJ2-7,TGTGCCAGCAGCGTGGCCCCGGGGGGCCTTTACGAGCAGTACTTC,CASSVAPGGLYEQYF
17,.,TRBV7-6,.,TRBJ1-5,TGTGCCAGCAGCTTAGCCCTCGGCACGGATAGCAATCAGCCCCAGCATTTT,CASSLALGTDSNQPQHF
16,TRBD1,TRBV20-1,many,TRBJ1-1,TGCAGTGCTAAAGGGGGACAGACGGGGGCGGACACTGAAGCTTTCTTT,CSAKGGQTGADTEAFF
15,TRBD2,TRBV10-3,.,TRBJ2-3,TGTGCCAGCAGTGTGACTAGCGGGGGTAGTAATGAGCAGTATTTT,CASSVTSGGSNEQYF
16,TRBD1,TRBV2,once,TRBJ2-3,TGCGCCAGCAGTGACCCTGAACAGGGGGACCGAAATACGCAGTATTTT,CASSDPEQGDRNTQYF
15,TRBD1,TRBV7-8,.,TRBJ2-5,TGTGCCAGCAGCGGCGGGACAGGGGTCCAAGAGACCCAGTACTTC,CASSGGTGVQETQYF
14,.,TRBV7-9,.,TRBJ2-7,TGTGCCAGCAGCGCGCGGCAGGGACCCTACGAGCAGTACTTC,CASSARQGPYEQYF
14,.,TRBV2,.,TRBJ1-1,TGTGCCAGCAGTGAATCGCCCGGGGTAGCGGAAGCTTTCTTT,CASSESPGVAEAFF
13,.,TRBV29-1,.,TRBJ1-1,TGCAGCGTTGCCGGCAGGGGGAACACTGAAGCTTTCTTT,CSVAGRGNTEAFF
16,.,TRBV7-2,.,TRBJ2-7,TGTGCCAGCAGTTGGGGAGCTAGTGCAGGAACCTACGAGCAGTACTTC,CASSWGASAGTYEQYF
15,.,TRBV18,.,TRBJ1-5,TGTGCCAGCTCCCACGAACTGCAGGCCAATCAGCCCCAGCATTTT,CASSHELQANQPQHF
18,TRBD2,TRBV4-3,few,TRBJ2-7,TGCGCCAGCAGCCAAGATCCCGCGGGGGGCCGTTCTCCCTACGAGCAGTACTTC,CASSQDPAGGRSPYEQYF
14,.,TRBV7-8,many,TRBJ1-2,TGTGCCAGCAGCTCGGGGACGGGGAGGTATGGCTACACCTTC,CASSSGTGRYGYTF
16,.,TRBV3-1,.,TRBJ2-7,TGTGCCAGCAGCCCCTCCGTGAGTAGCCGGCCCTACGAGCAGTACTTC,CASSPSVSSRPYEQYF
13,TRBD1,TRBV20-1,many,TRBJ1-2,TGCAGTGCTAGAGACAGGGGGCTGAATGGCTACACCTTC,CSARDRGLNGYTF
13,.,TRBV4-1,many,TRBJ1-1,TGCGCCAGCAGCCACGCGAGGTCCCCTGAAGCTTTCTTT,CASSHARSPEAFF